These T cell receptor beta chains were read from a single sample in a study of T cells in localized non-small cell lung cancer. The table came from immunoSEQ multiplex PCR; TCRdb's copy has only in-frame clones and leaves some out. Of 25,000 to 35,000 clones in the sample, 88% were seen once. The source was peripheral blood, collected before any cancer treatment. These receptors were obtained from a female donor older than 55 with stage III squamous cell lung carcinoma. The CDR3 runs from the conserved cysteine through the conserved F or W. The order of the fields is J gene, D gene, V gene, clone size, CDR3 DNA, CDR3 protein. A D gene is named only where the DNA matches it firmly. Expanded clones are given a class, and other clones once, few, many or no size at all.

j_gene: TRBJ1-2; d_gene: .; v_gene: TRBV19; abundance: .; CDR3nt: TGTGCCAGTAGTATGCGGGGAGACTATGGCTACACCTTC; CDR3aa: CASSMRGDYGYTF
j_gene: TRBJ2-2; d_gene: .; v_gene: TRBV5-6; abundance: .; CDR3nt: TGTGCCAGCAGCTGGCCTAGCGCCGGGGAGCTGTTTTTT; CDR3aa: CASSWPSAGELFF
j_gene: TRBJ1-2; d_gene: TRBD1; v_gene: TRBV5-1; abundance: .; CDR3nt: TGCGCCAGCAGCTCGGGACAGGGCAACTATGGCTACACCTTC; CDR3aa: CASSSGQGNYGYTF
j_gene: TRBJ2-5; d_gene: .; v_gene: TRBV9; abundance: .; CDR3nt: TGTGCCAGCAGCGTAGCCCCAGGGAACCAAGAGACCCAGTACTTC; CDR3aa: CASSVAPGNQETQYF
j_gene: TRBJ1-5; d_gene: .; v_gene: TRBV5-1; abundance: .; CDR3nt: TGCGCCAGCAGCTTGGACCCGGGGAATAGCAATCAGCCCCAGCATTTT; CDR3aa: CASSLDPGNSNQPQHF
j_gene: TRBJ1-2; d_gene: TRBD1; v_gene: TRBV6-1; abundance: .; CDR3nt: TGTGCCAGCAGCATTGATCGGACAGGGGGCTACACCTTC; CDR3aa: CASSIDRTGGYTF
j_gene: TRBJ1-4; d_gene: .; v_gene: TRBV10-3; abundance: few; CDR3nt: TGTGCCACCCACTCCGGGATACTACAGGGCGATGAAAAACTGTTTTTT; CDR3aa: CATHSGILQGDEKLFF
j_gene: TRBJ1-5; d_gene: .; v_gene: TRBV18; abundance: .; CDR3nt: TGTGCCAGCTCACTGCGTTTGGGGGCTGGTCAGCCCCAGCATTTT; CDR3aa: CASSLRLGAGQPQHF
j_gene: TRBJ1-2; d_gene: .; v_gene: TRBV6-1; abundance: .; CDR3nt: TGTGCCAGCAGTGAAGCCCACCGTAACTATGGCTACACCTTC; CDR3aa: CASSEAHRNYGYTF
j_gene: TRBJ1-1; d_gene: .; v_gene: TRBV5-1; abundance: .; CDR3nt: TGCGCCAGCAGCTTACAGGGCAGGGGGAACACTGAAGCTTTCTTT; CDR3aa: CASSLQGRGNTEAFF
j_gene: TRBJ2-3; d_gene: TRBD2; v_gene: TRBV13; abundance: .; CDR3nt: TGTGCCAGCAGCTTAGGCCTAAGCGGGGGCACAGATACGCAGTATTTT; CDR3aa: CASSLGLSGGTDTQYF
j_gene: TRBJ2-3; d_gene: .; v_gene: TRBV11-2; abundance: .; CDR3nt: TGTGCCAGCAGCTTAGCCCCCTTCACAGATACGCAGTATTTT; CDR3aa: CASSLAPFTDTQYF
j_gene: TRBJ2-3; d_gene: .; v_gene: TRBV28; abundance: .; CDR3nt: TGTGCCAGCAGTCAGGGGGGAACAGATACGCAGTATTTT; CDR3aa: CASSQGGTDTQYF
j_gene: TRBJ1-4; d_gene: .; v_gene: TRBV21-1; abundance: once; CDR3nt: TGTGCCAGCAGCAAAGCGGGACAGTCTAATGAAAAACTGTTTTTT; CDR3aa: CASSKAGQSNEKLFF
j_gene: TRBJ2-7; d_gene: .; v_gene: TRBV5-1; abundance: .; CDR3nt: TGCGCCAGCAGCTTTGGACAGCTCTACGAGCAGTACTTC; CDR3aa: CASSFGQLYEQYF
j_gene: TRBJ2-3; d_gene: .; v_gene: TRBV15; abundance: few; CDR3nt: TGTGCCACCAGCAGAGGGGTCCTCCAGGTAACAGATACGCAGTATTTT; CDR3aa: CATSRGVLQVTDTQYF
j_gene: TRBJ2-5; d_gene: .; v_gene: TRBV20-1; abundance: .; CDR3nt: TGCAGTGCTGCACCGTGGGAGACCCAGTACTTC; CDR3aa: CSAAPWETQYF
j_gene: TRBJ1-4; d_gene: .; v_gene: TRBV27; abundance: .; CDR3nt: TGTGCCAGCAGTTTAGGCCCGGCTAATGAAAAACTGTTTTTT; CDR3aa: CASSLGPANEKLFF
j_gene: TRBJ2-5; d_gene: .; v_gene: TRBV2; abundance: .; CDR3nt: TGTGCCAGCAGTGGGGGGTTACAAGAGACCCAGTACTTC; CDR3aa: CASSGGLQETQYF
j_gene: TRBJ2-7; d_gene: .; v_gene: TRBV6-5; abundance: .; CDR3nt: TGTGCCAGCAGTAGCTGGGACTCCTACGAGCAGTACTTC; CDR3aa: CASSSWDSYEQYF
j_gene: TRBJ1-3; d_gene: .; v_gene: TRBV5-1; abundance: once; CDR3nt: TGCGCCAGCAGCCCTAGCTCTGGAAACACCATATATTTT; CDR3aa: CASSPSSGNTIYF
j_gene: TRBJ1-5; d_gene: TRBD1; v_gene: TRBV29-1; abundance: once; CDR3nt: TGCAGCGTTCAAACACAGGGGACTGGGCCCCAGCATTTT; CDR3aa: CSVQTQGTGPQHF
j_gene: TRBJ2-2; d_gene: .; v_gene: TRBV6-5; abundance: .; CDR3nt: TGTGCCAGCAGTTACTATTCGGCGACCGGGGAGCTGTTTTTT; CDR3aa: CASSYYSATGELFF
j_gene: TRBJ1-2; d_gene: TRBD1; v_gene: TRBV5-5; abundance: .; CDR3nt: TGTGCCAGCAGCTTGGAGGGACAGTCCTATGGCTACACCTTC; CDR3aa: CASSLEGQSYGYTF
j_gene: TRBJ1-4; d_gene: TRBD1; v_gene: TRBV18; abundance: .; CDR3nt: TGTGCCAGCTCACCGACAGGGGCTAATGAAAAACTGTTTTTT; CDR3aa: CASSPTGANEKLFF
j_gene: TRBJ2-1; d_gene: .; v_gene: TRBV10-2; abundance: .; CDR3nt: TGCGCCAGCGGAAGGGGGGGAGGCTCCTACAATGAGCAGTTCTTC; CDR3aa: CASGRGGGSYNEQFF
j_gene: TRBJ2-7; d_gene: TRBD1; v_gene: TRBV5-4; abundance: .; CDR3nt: TGTGCCAGCAGCTTCGGGGGACAGGTCCCCCGGGAGCAGTACTTC; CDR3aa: CASSFGGQVPREQYF
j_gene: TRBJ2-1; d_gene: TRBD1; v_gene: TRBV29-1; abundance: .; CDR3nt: TGCAGCGTACAGGGGGCTAATGAGCAGTTCTTC; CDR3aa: CSVQGANEQFF
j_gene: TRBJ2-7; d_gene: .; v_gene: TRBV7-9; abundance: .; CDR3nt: TGTGCCAGCAGCCGATACAGGGCGTCCTACGAGCAGTACTTC; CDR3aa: CASSRYRASYEQYF
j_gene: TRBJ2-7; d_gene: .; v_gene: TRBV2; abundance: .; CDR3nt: TGTGCCAGCAGGGGAACAGGGTCTACTTACGAGCAGTACTTC; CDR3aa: CASRGTGSTYEQYF
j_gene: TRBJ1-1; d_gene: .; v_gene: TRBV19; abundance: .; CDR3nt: TGTGCCAGCTCTCGACGGCCTGAAGCTTTCTTT; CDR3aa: CASSRRPEAFF